This T cell receptor (beta chain) was found in a study of T cells in Graves' hyperthyroidism and ophthalmopathy. Amplification of TCR beta CDR3 regions used RNA as the template. An initial round of RT-PCR targeting the TCR CDR3 relied on the HTBI primer set. TCRdb itself ran the multiplex PCR reads through MiXCR, one entry per CDR3 protein. The sample has around 300,000 distinct CDR3 sequences; approximately 23% are singletons. This clonotype turned up a few times. There are 14 residues in the CDR3. Per the germline V gene, CDR1 is LNHDA and CDR2 is SQIVND (reference sequence). V gave up 5 bases and J gave up 8 bases; unmatched junction bases: 7.

The source material was blood. The receptor was isolated from a man aged 30 to 39 with Graves' ophthalmopathy. This chain connects TRBV19 to TRBJ1-4, with 8 bases matching TRBD1. The CDR3 loop is CASSAGQGREKLFF. The CDR3 nucleotides are TGTGCCAGTAGTGCCGGACAGGGACGCGAAAAACTGTTTTTT.